A single sample gave rise to the 8 T cell receptor beta chains below, sequenced in a study of Ad26.COV2.S vaccination and SARS-CoV-2 variants. The treatment denotes: some 20 received Ad26.COV2.S at low or high dose, single or two shots; about 5 received placebo; per-sample allocation not given. On day 63 after the first injection, vaccine and placebo recipients gave samples. Some clones are missing from TCRdb's copy, which holds only in-frame ones; the method was immunoSEQ multiplex PCR. The repertoire consists of 400,000 to 500,000 clones, with 85% to 90% occurring once and the leading ten covering over 2.5%. Here the sequenced sample was peripheral blood, taken in a trial of Ad26.COV2.S vaccine versus placebo. These receptors were obtained from a person between 18 and 65 years old who received the Ad26.COV2.S COVID-19 vaccine or a placebo.

This chain connects TRBV4-1 to TRBJ2-3; 8 nucleotides line up with TRBD2. The germline V gene has CDR1 MGHRA and CDR2 YSYEKL. The CDR3 runs to 16 residues. V shed 0 bases, J shed 1 base, and the junction held 3 bases outside the gene matches. The CDR3 is CASSQDGRGGTDTQYF. The CDR3 DNA sequence: TGCGCCAGCAGCCAAGATGGGCGGGGGGGCACAGATACGCAGTATTTT.

This clone is a singleton in its sample. This sequence joins TRBV3-1 (or the pseudogene TRBV3-2) and TRBJ1-5; D is unclear. Trimming removed 6 bases at V and 4 bases at J, with 4 bases between. Germline V gene sequence: CDR1 LGHDT, CDR2 YNNKEL (reference sequence). This CDR3 spans 11 amino acids. DNA of the CDR3: TGTGCCAGCAGTTGGAATCAGCCCCAGCATTTT. This codes for CASSWNQPQHF.

This chain links TRBV5-4 with TRBJ2-3, with a possible D match to TRBD2 (7 bases). The CDR3 runs 14 residues. CDR1 and CDR2 from the germline V gene are SGHNT and YYREEE (reference sequence). Trimming removed 0 bases from V and 6 bases from J, with 11 bases in between. CDR3 sequence reads: CASSLEGGADTQYF. CDR3 DNA sequence: TGTGCCAGCAGCTTGGAGGGGGGGGCGGATACGCAGTATTTT. Full variable domain (rest looked up from reference TRBV5-4 and TRBJ2-3): ETGVTQSPTHLIKTRGQQVTLRCSSQSGHNTVSWYQQALGQGPQFIFQYYREEENGRGNFPPRFSGLQFPNYSSELNVNALELDDSALYLCASSLEGGADTQYFGPGTRLTVL.

V is TRBV2 and J is TRBJ2-3; D perhaps matches TRBD1 (5 bases). The CDR3 totals 13 residues. Deletions cut 3 bases from V and 4 bases from J, with 8 bases between. CDR1 SNHLY and CDR2 FYNNEI come from the germline V gene. The DNA for the CDR3 is TGTGCCAGCAGTGATAGGGGCCCAGATACGCAGTATTTT. Translated, it gives CASSDRGPDTQYF.

The chain is built from TRBV5-1 and TRBJ1-6; 9 bases line up with TRBD1. This CDR3 is 16 amino acids long. V lost 0 bases and J lost 7; bases outside the gene matches: 5. Per germline, CDR1 SGHRS and CDR2 YFSETQ. CDR3 DNA sequence: TGCGCCAGCAGCTTGGAGGGGACAGGGCTGAATTCACCCCTCCACTTT. It translates to CASSLEGTGLNSPLHF.

This chain uses TRBV11-3 with TRBJ1-3; D is perhaps TRBD1 (6 bases). The length of the CDR3 is 13 residues. Germline V gene lookup returns CDR1 SGHNT and CDR2 YENEEA. Trimming left V 5 bases short and J 4 bases short, with 9 bases between. CDR3 amino acids: CASSTGHGNTIYF. The CDR3 bases are TGTGCCAGCAGCACGGGACACGGAAACACCATATATTTT.

The V call is TRBV14, the J call TRBJ2-2; D is uncertain. V lost 4 bases and J 1 base, leaving 7 bases between the germline ends. This CDR3 has 14 residues. Germline V gene data show CDR1 as SGHDN and CDR2 as FVKESK. CDR3 DNA sequence: TGTGCCAGCAGCCTGAGCTTGAACACCGGGGAGCTGTTTTTT. This translates into CASSLSLNTGELFF.

V and J are TRBV3-1 (or the pseudogene TRBV3-2) and TRBJ2-7; weak D call: TRBD1 (6 bases). V shed 2 bases and J shed 4 bases, with 6 bases lying between them. The germline V gene encodes CDR1 LGHDT and CDR2 YNNKEL (reference sequence). The CDR3 consists of 12 residues. CDR3 in amino acids: CASSQRGYEQYF. Written as DNA, the CDR3 is TGTGCCAGCAGCCAAAGGGGGTACGAGCAGTACTTC.